This T cell receptor beta chain came from a study of T cells in Graves' hyperthyroidism and ophthalmopathy. General study results and limits: Clonotypes that were expanded in thyroid above 0.001 mostly appeared in blood too.

PBMCs were obtained from over 8.5 ml fresh peripheral blood. As for this clonotype: The antigen remains undetermined.

Regions amplified from RNA transcripts were the TCR beta CDR3 regions. An initial round of RT-PCR targeting the TCR CDR3 relied on the HTBI primer set. TCRdb processed the multiplex PCR reads anew with MiXCR; each CDR3 protein has one entry. The table includes 330,000 or so distinct CDR3 sequences, 15% to 20% detected once. The CDR3 extends over 14 amino acids. Trimming took 5 bases from V and 0 from J, leaving 10 bases between them. The chain carries TRBV12-3 or TRBV12-4 and TRBJ1-1; tentatively, D is TRBD1 (5 bases). Sequenced material: blood. The receptor was isolated from a woman in her thirties or forties with Graves' ophthalmopathy. CDR3 loop: CASSEGRLNTEAFF. In DNA form, the CDR3 reads TGTGCCAGCAGTGAGGGACGGCTGAACACTGAAGCTTTCTTT.